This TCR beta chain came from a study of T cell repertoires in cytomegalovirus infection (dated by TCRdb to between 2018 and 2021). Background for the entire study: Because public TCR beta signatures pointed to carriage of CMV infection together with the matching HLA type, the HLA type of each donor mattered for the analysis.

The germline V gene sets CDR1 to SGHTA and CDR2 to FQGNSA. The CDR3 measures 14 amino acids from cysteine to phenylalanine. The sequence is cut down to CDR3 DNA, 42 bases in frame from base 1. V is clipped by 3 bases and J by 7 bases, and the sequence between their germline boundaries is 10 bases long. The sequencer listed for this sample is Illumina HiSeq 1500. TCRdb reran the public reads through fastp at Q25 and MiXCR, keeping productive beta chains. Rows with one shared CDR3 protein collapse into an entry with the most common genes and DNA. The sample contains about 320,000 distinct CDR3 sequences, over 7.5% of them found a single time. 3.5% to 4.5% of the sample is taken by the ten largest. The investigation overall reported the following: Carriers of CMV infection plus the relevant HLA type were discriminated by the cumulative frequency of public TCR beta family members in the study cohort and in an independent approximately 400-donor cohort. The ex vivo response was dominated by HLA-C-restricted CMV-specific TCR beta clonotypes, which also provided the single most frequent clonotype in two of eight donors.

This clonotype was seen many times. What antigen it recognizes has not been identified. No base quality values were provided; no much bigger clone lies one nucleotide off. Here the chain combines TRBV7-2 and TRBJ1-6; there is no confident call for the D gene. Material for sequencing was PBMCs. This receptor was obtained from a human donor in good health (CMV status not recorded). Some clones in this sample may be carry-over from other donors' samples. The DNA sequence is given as TGTGCCAGCAGCTTGGGCGGCCAAAATTCACCCCTCCACTTT. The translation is CASSLGGQNSPLHF.